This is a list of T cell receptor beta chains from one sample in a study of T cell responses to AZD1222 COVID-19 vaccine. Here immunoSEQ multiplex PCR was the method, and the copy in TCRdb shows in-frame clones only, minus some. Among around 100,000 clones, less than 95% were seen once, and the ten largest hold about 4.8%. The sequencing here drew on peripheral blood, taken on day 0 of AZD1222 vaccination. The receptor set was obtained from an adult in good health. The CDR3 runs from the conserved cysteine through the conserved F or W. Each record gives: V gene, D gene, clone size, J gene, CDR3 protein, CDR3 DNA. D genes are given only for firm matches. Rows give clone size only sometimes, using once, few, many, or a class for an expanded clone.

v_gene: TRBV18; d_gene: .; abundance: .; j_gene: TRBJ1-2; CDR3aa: CASSPPGVGYTF; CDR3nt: TGTGCCAGCTCACCACCGGGGGTTGGCTACACCTTC
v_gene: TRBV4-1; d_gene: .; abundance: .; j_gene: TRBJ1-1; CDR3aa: CASSQDWEGEAFF; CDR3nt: TGCGCCAGCAGCCAAGATTGGGAAGGTGAAGCTTTCTTT
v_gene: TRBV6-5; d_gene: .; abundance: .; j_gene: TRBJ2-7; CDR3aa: CASSYSILSEIYEQYF; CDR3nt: TGTGCCAGCAGTTACTCGATTCTTAGCGAGATTTACGAGCAGTACTTC
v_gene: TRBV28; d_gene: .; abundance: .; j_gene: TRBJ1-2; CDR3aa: CASSTRVLMEGMWGYTF; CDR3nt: TGTGCCAGCAGTACCCGGGTCCTTATGGAGGGAATGTGGGGCTACACCTTC
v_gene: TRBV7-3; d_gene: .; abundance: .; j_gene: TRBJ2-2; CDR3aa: CASSSSNTGELFF; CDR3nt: TGTGCCAGCAGCTCCAGCAACACCGGGGAGCTGTTTTTT
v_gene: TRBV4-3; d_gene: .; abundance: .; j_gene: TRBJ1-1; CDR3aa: CASSQGKGWNTEAFF; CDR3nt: TGCGCCAGCAGCCAGGGTAAGGGATGGAACACTGAAGCTTTCTTT
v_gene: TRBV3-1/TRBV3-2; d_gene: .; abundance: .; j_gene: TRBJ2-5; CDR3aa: CASSQTQETQYF; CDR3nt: TGTGCCAGCAGCCAGACCCAAGAGACCCAGTACTTC
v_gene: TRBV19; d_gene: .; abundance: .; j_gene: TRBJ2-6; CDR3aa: CASSSGAAGANVLTF; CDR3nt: TGTGCCAGTAGTAGCGGGGCAGCTGGGGCCAACGTCCTGACTTTC
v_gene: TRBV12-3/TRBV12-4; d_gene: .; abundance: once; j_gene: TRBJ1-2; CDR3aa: CASSQGLYGYTF; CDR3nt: TGTGCCAGCAGCCAGGGACTTTATGGCTACACCTTC
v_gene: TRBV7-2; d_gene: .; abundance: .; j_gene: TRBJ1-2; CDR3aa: CASSFRTGQNYGYTF; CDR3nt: TGTGCCAGCAGCTTTAGAACCGGACAGAACTATGGCTACACCTTC
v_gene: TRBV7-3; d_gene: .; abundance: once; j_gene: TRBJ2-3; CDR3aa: CASSGDYAGAGADTQYF; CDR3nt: TGTGCCAGCAGCGGAGACTACGCGGGGGCAGGGGCAGATACGCAGTATTTT
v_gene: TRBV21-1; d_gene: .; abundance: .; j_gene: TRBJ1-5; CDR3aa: CASSKEREPSNQPQHF; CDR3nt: TGTGCCAGCAGCAAAGAGAGAGAGCCTAGCAATCAGCCCCAGCATTTT
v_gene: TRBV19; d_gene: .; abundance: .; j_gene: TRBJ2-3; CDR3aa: CASSSTGDTQYF; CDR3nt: TGTGCCAGTAGTTCAACAGGGGATACGCAGTATTTT
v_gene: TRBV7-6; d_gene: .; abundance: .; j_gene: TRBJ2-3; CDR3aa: CASSPRTESDPEQTITDTQYF; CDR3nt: TGTGCCAGCAGCCCGAGGACAGAATCCGATCCTGAGCAAACAATCACAGATACGCAGTATTTT
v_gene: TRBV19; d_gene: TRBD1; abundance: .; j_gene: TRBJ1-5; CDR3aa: CASSNQGAGNQPQHF; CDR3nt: TGTGCCAGTAGTAACCAGGGGGCTGGCAATCAGCCCCAGCATTTT
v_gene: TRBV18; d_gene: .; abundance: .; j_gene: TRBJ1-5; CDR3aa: CASSPARVQQPQHF; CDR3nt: TGTGCCAGCTCACCAGCCAGGGTACAACAGCCCCAGCATTTT
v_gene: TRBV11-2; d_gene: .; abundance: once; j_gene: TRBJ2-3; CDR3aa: CASSRMPSGTDTQYF; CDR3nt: TGTGCCAGCAGCCGGATGCCTTCAGGCACAGATACGCAGTATTTT
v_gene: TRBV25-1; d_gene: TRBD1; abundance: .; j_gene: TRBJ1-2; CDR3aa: CASTQGQGTWGYTF; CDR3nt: TGTGCCAGCACCCAGGGACAGGGCACCTGGGGCTACACCTTC
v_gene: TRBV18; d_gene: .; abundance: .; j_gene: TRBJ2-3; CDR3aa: CASSPWGNTDTQYF; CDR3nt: TGTGCCAGCTCACCGTGGGGCAACACAGATACGCAGTATTTT
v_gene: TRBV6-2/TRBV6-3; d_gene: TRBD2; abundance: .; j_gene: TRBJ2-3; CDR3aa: CASSSASGGADTQYF; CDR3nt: TGTGCCAGCAGTTCAGCTAGCGGGGGCGCAGATACGCAGTATTTT
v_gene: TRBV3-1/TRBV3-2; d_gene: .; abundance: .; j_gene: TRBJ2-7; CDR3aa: CASSQEGAYEQYF; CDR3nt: TGTGCCAGCAGCCAAGAAGGGGCCTACGAGCAGTACTTC
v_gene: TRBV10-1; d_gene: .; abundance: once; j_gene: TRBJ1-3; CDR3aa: CASSALRGEKSSGNTIYF; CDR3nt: TGCGCCAGCAGTGCCCTCCGCGGGGAGAAGAGCTCTGGAAACACCATATATTTT
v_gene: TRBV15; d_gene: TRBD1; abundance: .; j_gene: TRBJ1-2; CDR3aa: CATSPRLGQGAGGYTF; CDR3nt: TGTGCCACCAGCCCTCGCCTGGGGCAGGGGGCCGGTGGCTACACCTTC
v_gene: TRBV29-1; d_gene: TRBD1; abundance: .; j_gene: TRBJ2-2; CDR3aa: CSVGGRGRTGTGELFF; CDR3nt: TGCAGCGTTGGGGGGCGAGGCAGGACAGGCACCGGGGAGCTGTTTTTT
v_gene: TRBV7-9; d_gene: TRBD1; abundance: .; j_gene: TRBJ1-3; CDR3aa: CASSPRGGYGNTIYF; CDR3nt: TGTGCCAGCAGCCCCAGGGGGGGATACGGAAACACCATATATTTT
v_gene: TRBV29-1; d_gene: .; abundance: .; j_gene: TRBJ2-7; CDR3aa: CSVAGGQMYEQYF; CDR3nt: TGCAGCGTTGCGGGAGGACAGATGTACGAGCAGTACTTC
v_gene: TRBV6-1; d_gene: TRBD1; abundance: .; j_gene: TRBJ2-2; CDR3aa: CASSEQGDTGELFF; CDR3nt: TGTGCCAGCAGTGAACAGGGGGACACCGGGGAGCTGTTTTTT
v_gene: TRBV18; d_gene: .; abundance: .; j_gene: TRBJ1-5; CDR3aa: CASSRSPPGQLNQPQHF; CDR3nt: TGTGCCAGCTCACGATCCCCTCCGGGACAACTCAATCAGCCCCAGCATTTT
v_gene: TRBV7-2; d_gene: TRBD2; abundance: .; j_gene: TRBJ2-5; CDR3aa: CASSLSGTSGDSGTQYF; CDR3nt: TGTGCCAGCAGCCTTTCCGGGACTAGCGGGGATTCGGGGACCCAGTACTTC
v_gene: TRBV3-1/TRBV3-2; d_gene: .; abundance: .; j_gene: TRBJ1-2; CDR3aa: CASSQEIWGKARYTF; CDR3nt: TGTGCCAGCAGCCAAGAGATTTGGGGAAAGGCCCGCTACACCTTC
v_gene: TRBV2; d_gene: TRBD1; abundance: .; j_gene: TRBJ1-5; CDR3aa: CASSGQGGLGAQHF; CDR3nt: TGTGCCAGCAGTGGACAGGGAGGCCTCGGGGCCCAGCATTTT
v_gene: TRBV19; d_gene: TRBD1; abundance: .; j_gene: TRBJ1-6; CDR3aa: CASSRGQGSSYNSPLHF; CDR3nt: TGTGCCAGTAGCCGAGGACAGGGAAGCTCCTATAATTCACCCCTCCACTTT
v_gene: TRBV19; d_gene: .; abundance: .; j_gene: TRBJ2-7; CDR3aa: CASSLFGGSPLYEQYF; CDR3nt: TGTGCCAGTAGTCTTTTTGGGGGATCCCCGCTCTACGAGCAGTACTTC
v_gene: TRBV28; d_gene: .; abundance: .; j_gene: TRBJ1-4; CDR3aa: CASSLIGEYEKLFF; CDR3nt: TGTGCCAGCAGCCTGATTGGGGAGTATGAAAAACTGTTTTTT
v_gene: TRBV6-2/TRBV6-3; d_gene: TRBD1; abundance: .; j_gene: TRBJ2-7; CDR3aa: CASSYSRTGAYEQYF; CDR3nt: TGTGCCAGCAGTTACTCAAGGACAGGGGCCTACGAGCAGTACTTC
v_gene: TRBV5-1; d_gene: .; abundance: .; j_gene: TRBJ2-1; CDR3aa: CASSLSGEYEQFF; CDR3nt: TGCGCCAGCAGCTTATCCGGGGAATATGAGCAGTTCTTC
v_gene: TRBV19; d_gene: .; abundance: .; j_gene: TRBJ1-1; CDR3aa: CASSPRQVHTEAFF; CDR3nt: TGTGCCAGTAGTCCACGACAGGTCCACACTGAAGCTTTCTTT
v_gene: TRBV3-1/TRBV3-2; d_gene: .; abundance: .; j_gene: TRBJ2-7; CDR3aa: CASSQGLTYSSYEQYF; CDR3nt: TGTGCCAGCAGCCAAGGACTGACTTACAGCTCCTACGAGCAGTACTTC
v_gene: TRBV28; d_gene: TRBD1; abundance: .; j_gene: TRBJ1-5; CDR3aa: CASSLPRRTGYSRGQPQHF; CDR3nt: TGTGCCAGCAGTTTACCCCGGCGGACAGGTTATTCTCGGGGGCAGCCCCAGCATTTT
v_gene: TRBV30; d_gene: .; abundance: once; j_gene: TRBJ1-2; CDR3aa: CAWSGTVKGYTF; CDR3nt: TGTGCCTGGAGTGGGACGGTGAAAGGCTACACCTTC
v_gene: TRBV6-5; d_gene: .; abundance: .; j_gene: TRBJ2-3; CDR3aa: CASSYSGPDTQYF; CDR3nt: TGTGCCAGCAGTTACTCTGGTCCAGATACGCAGTATTTT
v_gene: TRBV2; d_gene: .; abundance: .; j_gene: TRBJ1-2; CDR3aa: CASSEEVRAGYTF; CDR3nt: TGTGCCAGCAGTGAAGAGGTCAGGGCTGGCTACACCTTC
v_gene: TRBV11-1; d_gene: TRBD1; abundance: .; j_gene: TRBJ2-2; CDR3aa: CASSEKPGGASGELFF; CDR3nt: TGTGCCAGCAGCGAGAAACCAGGGGGCGCTTCCGGGGAGCTGTTTTTT
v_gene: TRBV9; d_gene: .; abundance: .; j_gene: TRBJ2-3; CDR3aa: CASRSGPTNTQYF; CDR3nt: TGTGCCAGCAGGTCCGGACCGACGAATACGCAGTATTTT
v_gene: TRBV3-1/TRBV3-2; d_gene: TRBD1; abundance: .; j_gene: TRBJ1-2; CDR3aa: CASGDPQGEVWNGYTF; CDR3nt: TGTGCCAGCGGGGATCCCCAGGGGGAAGTATGGAATGGCTACACCTTC
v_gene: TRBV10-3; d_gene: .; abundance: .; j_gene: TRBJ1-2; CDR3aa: CAISEGEISYTF; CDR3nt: TGTGCCATCAGTGAAGGGGAAATCAGCTACACCTTC
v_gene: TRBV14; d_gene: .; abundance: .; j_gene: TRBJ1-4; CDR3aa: CASSPTSDVNEKLFF; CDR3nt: TGTGCCAGCAGCCCAACCTCCGACGTTAATGAAAAACTGTTTTTT
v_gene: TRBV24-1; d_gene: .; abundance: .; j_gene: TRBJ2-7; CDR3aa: CATSVLGGGLYEQYF; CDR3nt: TGTGCCACCAGTGTACTAGGAGGGGGCCTTTACGAGCAGTACTTC